Listed here are 4 T cell receptor beta chains from one sample, sequenced in a study of T cell repertoires in cytomegalovirus infection. TCRdb re-analysed the reads in MiXCR, keeping a single row per CDR3 protein. The table records about 360,000 distinct CDR3 sequences, over 15% of them present only once. The sequenced sample consisted of PBMCs. All receptors derive from a human donor in good health (CMV status not recorded). Some clones in this sample may be carry-over from other donors' samples.

This clonotype showed up just a few times. This chain connects TRBV6-1 to TRBJ1-2; D is ambiguous. V was clipped by 7 bases and J by 6 bases, with 18 bases between them. Germline V gene sequence: CDR1 MNHNS, CDR2 SASEGT. CDR3 size: 14 residues. CDR3 in amino acids: CASTHPGRRDGYTF. The DNA for the CDR3 is TGTGCCAGCACCCATCCCGGGCGTCGAGATGGCTACACCTTC.

The chain joins TRBV6-2 or TRBV6-3 to TRBJ2-1; D is possibly TRBD1 (6 bases). The CDR3 totals 13 residues. Germline lookup yields CDR1 MNHEY and CDR2 SVGEGT. With 6 bases removed from V and 9 bases from J, the gap between germline ends came to 15 bases. This chain's CDR3 is CASSRAIRGEQFF. CDR3 nucleotide sequence: TGTGCCAGCAGCCGAGCGATCAGGGGTGAGCAGTTCTTC.

This clonotype was counted between two and nine times. The chain carries TRBV20-1 and TRBJ2-2; tentatively, D is TRBD1 (6 bases). The CDR3 spans 15 residues. Germline CDR1 reads DFQATT; CDR2 reads SNEGSKA (reference sequence). The V gene lost 3 bases and the J gene lost 5 bases, with 16 bases spanning the gap. CDR3 region: CSARVDRHSTGELFF. The CDR3 region has the DNA TGCAGTGCTAGGGTGGACAGACATTCAACCGGGGAGCTGTTTTTT.

V is TRBV19 and J is TRBJ2-7, with unresolved D. The length of the CDR3 is 15 residues. Trimming removed 3 bases from V and 1 base from J, with 13 bases in between. The germline V gene has CDR1 LNHDA and CDR2 SQIVND (reference sequence). The CDR3 loop is CASSILASLSYEQYF. The CDR3, as DNA: TGTGCCAGTAGTATTCTGGCCAGTCTATCCTACGAGCAGTACTTC.